These T cell receptor beta chains were read from a single sample in a study of response to subunit inactivated influenza vaccine. TCRdb itself ran the RT-PCR reads through MiXCR, one entry per CDR3 protein. The sample lists about 520,000 distinct CDR3 sequences, approximately 24% occurring once. Source: CD4+ T cells sorted from PBMCs, taken 5 days after vaccination. The receptors stem from a man aged 50 to 60 who received an inactivated influenza vaccine. The CDR3 runs from the conserved cysteine through the conserved F or W. Fields, in order: CDR3 protein, CDR3 DNA, J gene, V gene, clone size, D gene. A D gene is named only where the DNA matches it firmly. Some rows mark clone size as missing; the rest say once, few, many or name a class of expanded clone.

CDR3aa: CASSFSGQGFTGELFF
CDR3nt: TGTGCCAGCAGTTTCTCCGGACAGGGGTTTACCGGGGAGCTGTTTTTT
j_gene: TRBJ2-2
v_gene: TRBV12-3/TRBV12-4
abundance: few
d_gene: TRBD1

CDR3aa: CAISETYNEQFF
CDR3nt: TGTGCCATCAGTGAGACGTACAATGAGCAGTTCTTC
j_gene: TRBJ2-1
v_gene: TRBV10-3
abundance: -
d_gene: -

CDR3aa: CASKKLLSSDEQFF
CDR3nt: TGCGCCAGCAAAAAACTACTCAGCAGCGATGAGCAGTTCTTC
j_gene: TRBJ2-1
v_gene: TRBV5-1
abundance: -
d_gene: -

CDR3aa: CASSHLQRGDYNEQFF
CDR3nt: TGCGCCAGCAGTCACCTTCAGAGGGGGGATTACAATGAGCAGTTCTTC
j_gene: TRBJ2-1
v_gene: TRBV4-1
abundance: -
d_gene: -

CDR3aa: CASGQGGTWEYEQYF
CDR3nt: TGTGCCAGCGGACAAGGGGGGACCTGGGAATACGAGCAGTACTTC
j_gene: TRBJ2-7
v_gene: TRBV21-1
abundance: -
d_gene: -

CDR3aa: CATSRDLGYEQYF
CDR3nt: TGTGCCACCAGCAGAGATCTCGGTTACGAGCAGTACTTC
j_gene: TRBJ2-7
v_gene: TRBV15
abundance: many
d_gene: -

CDR3aa: CASSFHRGSSGANVLTF
CDR3nt: TGTGCCAGCAGTTTTCATAGGGGATCCTCTGGGGCCAACGTCCTGACTTTC
j_gene: TRBJ2-6
v_gene: TRBV12-3/TRBV12-4
abundance: few
d_gene: -

CDR3aa: CASSWVSVYEQYF
CDR3nt: TGTGCCAGCAGTTGGGTCTCCGTCTACGAGCAGTACTTC
j_gene: TRBJ2-7
v_gene: TRBV5-6
abundance: -
d_gene: -

CDR3aa: CASSATGTGRYGYTF
CDR3nt: TGTGCCAGCAGCGCTACCGGGACAGGGCGATATGGCTACACCTTC
j_gene: TRBJ1-2
v_gene: TRBV7-9
abundance: -
d_gene: TRBD1

CDR3aa: CASSHSSLEAFF
CDR3nt: TGTGCCAGCAGCCATTCATCACTTGAAGCTTTCTTT
j_gene: TRBJ1-1
v_gene: TRBV3-1
abundance: few
d_gene: -

CDR3aa: CASRTASDRNYGYTF
CDR3nt: TGTGCCAGCAGGACGGCTTCGGACAGGAACTATGGCTACACCTTC
j_gene: TRBJ1-2
v_gene: TRBV7-2
abundance: few
d_gene: TRBD1

CDR3aa: CSSSLNEQFF
CDR3nt: TGCAGCTCTTCCCTCAATGAGCAGTTCTTC
j_gene: TRBJ2-1
v_gene: TRBV29-1
abundance: -
d_gene: -

CDR3aa: CSAHERAGGINNEQFF
CDR3nt: TGCAGTGCTCACGAGAGAGCGGGGGGAATAAACAATGAGCAGTTCTTC
j_gene: TRBJ2-1
v_gene: TRBV20-1
abundance: few
d_gene: TRBD2

CDR3aa: CASSLAPWVTDTDTQYF
CDR3nt: TGTGCCAGCAGTTTGGCACCTTGGGTTACGGACACAGATACGCAGTATTTT
j_gene: TRBJ2-3
v_gene: TRBV12-3/TRBV12-4
abundance: -
d_gene: -

CDR3aa: CASSQRSGTFTDTQYF
CDR3nt: TGTGCCAGCAGCCAAAGAAGTGGGACATTCACAGATACGCAGTATTTT
j_gene: TRBJ2-3
v_gene: TRBV4-2
abundance: -
d_gene: -

CDR3aa: CASSLYRVPNQPQHF
CDR3nt: TGTGCCAGCAGCCTGTACAGGGTACCAAATCAGCCCCAGCATTTT
j_gene: TRBJ1-5
v_gene: TRBV7-2
abundance: few
d_gene: -

CDR3aa: CASSSQSDNYGYTF
CDR3nt: TGCGCCAGCAGTTCCCAATCCGATAACTATGGCTACACCTTC
j_gene: TRBJ1-2
v_gene: TRBV5-1
abundance: -
d_gene: -

CDR3aa: CASSQVLLAGMGEQFF
CDR3nt: TGTGCCAGCAGCCAAGTATTACTAGCGGGGATGGGTGAGCAGTTCTTC
j_gene: TRBJ2-1
v_gene: TRBV3-1
abundance: -
d_gene: TRBD2

CDR3aa: CASSSTAGTGNTIYF
CDR3nt: TGTGCCAGCAGCTCGACAGCGGGGACGGGAAACACCATATATTTT
j_gene: TRBJ1-3
v_gene: TRBV7-2
abundance: -
d_gene: -

CDR3aa: CASSGGGANTDTQYF
CDR3nt: TGTGCCAGCAGCGGCGGGGGGGCTAACACAGATACGCAGTATTTT
j_gene: TRBJ2-3
v_gene: TRBV7-2
abundance: few
d_gene: TRBD2

CDR3aa: CASSPSGGEYNEQFF
CDR3nt: TGTGCCAGCTCACCTTCGGGAGGGGAGTACAATGAGCAGTTCTTC
j_gene: TRBJ2-1
v_gene: TRBV18
abundance: few
d_gene: TRBD2

CDR3aa: CASSHLSGDRTDTQYF
CDR3nt: TGCGCCAGCAGCCACCTAAGCGGGGACCGCACAGATACGCAGTATTTT
j_gene: TRBJ2-3
v_gene: TRBV4-3
abundance: few
d_gene: TRBD2

CDR3aa: CASSFGGADYGYTF
CDR3nt: TGCGCCAGCAGCTTTGGGGGCGCGGACTATGGCTACACCTTC
j_gene: TRBJ1-2
v_gene: TRBV5-1
abundance: -
d_gene: -